The clone carrying this T cell receptor (beta chain) has a handful of counts. What it binds is not known. These data are taken from a study of cytomegalovirus exposure and HLA in healthy donors. Notes on the study in general: Later analysis identified several of the most significant clusters that appeared linked to common viral pathogens.

Amplification used 60 Vbeta primers and 13 Jbeta primers. TCRdb's copy holds only in-frame clones and misses some; the assay was immunoSEQ multiplex PCR. Altogether 110,000 to 150,000 clones are present, roughly three quarters being singletons, with the ten largest covering about 3.4%. The germline CDR1 and CDR2 sequences are ENHRY and SYGVKD. The CDR3 has 16 amino acids. Trimming left V 10 bases short and J 5 bases short, with 26 bases between. The donors were healthy bone marrow donors. Sequencing input: PBMCs. This sequence joins TRBV10-3 and TRBJ2-5; TRBD2 might be the D (6 bases). The clonotype was recovered from a female donor in good health and CMV-seronegative. The CDR3 is CATNSVGSGVRETQYF. Here the CDR3 DNA reads TGTGCCACCAACTCTGTGGGTAGCGGAGTCCGTGAGACCCAGTACTTC.